This entry features one T cell receptor (beta chain) sequence. This entry belongs to a study of blood T cell repertoires in COVID-19. Whole-study context: The analysed material was cDNA or gDNA that came from T cells, B-cell-depleted T cells, or PBMCs.

V was cut by 4 bases and J by 0 bases, with 15 bases left in between. The CDR3 consists of 16 residues. The germline gives CDR1 MGHRA, CDR2 YSYEKL. Here immunoSEQ multiplex PCR was the method, and the copy in TCRdb shows in-frame clones only, minus some. Of 200,000 to 250,000 clones in the sample, over 70% were seen once. The rearrangement links TRBV4-1 to TRBJ2-5, with D possibly TRBD2 on 6 matching bases. The source of this sequence is a man aged 45-65 years with active or convalescent COVID-19. Sequencing was done on a sample of peripheral blood. DNA for the CDR3: TGCGCCAGCAGCCTACCGGGGCGGGGACACCAAGAGACCCAGTACTTC. Amino acid sequence: CASSLPGRGHQETQYF.